This TCR beta chain was recorded in a study of T cell changes during pregnancy in multiple sclerosis. The CDR3 loop spans 16 amino acids. V shed 2 bases, J shed 9 bases, and the junction held 16 bases outside the gene matches. Germline V gene sequence: CDR1 MNHEY, CDR2 SMNVEV (reference sequence). Clones were sequenced by immunoSEQ multiplex PCR, and TCRdb holds only the in-frame ones, with some missing. The table has tens of thousands of clones, roughly nine tenths seen once. The input for sequencing was peripheral blood, taken after pregnancy. This receptor was identified in a female donor in good health, enrolled as a control in a pregnancy study. This chain uses TRBV27 with TRBJ2-7; 7 bases line up with TRBD2. The CDR3 DNA follows: TGTGCCAGCAGTTTAGGGTACCGGGAGGCTGAATTGGGGCAGTACTTC. Translated: CASSLGYREAELGQYF.